This T cell receptor (beta chain) was obtained from a study of hypomethylating agent response in myelodysplastic syndrome. Study at large: The myelodysplastic syndrome patients comprised about 10 men and a couple of women. The most frequent mutation was TET2, in about 45% of the 11 patients.

TCRdb's table, derived via immunoSEQ multiplex PCR, lists solely in-frame clones and lacks some. The sample includes 3,200 or so clones, roughly 87% of them seen just once. Study results and limitations: The MDS versus healthy comparison may be affected by non-age-matched controls.

Comment on this clone: The antigen is unknown.

Bulk bone marrow was analyzed without sorting T-cell subsets. The V gene's germline CDR1 is MNHEY and CDR2 SVGAGI. This CDR3 is built from 13 residues. The ends lost 5 bases at V and 9 bases at J; junction bases unmatched: 9. The gene calls are TRBV6-5 and TRBJ1-2, with 7 bases matching TRBD1. Sequences were derived from bone marrow, sampled before or after starting hypomethylating agent treatment for myelodysplastic syndrome (not recorded which). This receptor was identified in a human donor with myelodysplastic syndrome. The CDR3 DNA follows: TGTGCCAGCAGTCAGGGGGAATGGGATAGCTACACCTTC. The encoded protein is CASSQGEWDSYTF.